The 27 T cell receptor beta chains presented below share a single source sample, sequenced in a study of regulatory T cells in long-lasting Graves disease. Assembly of TCR beta libraries relied on iRepertoire HTBI primers together with Arm-PCR of CDR3 regions. TCRdb passed the multiplex PCR reads through MiXCR, listing each CDR3 protein once. The sample yields more than 300,000 distinct CDR3 sequences, around 16% seen once. Time point meaning: newly diagnosed GD, antithyroid drugs for less than 3 months. Scientists built the TCR library using RNA that was extracted from PBMCs. Source: peripheral blood mononuclear cells (PBMCs), taken at new diagnosis, from a patient treated with antithyroid drugs. All receptors come from a female donor with Graves disease.

In its sample, this clonotype was seen many times. The chain couples TRBV7-9 to TRBJ2-1, with TRBD2 matching 8 bases. V was clipped by 1 base and J by 6 bases; unmatched bases: 5. The CDR3 has 15 amino acids. CDR1 is SEHNR, CDR2 FQNEAQ, per germline (reference sequence). As DNA, the CDR3 is TGTGCCAGCAGCTTAGGAGCGGGAGCCCCCAATGAGCAGTTCTTC. It encodes CASSLGAGAPNEQFF.

This clonotype was seen repeatedly, ten times or more. This chain joins TRBV3-1 and TRBJ2-5; D could derive from TRBD1 or TRBD2 (6 bases each). Trimming removed 0 bases at V and 6 bases at J, with 17 bases between. The length of the CDR3 is 16 residues. The V gene's germline CDR1 is LGHDT and CDR2 YNNKEL (reference sequence). Here the CDR3 DNA reads TGTGCCAGCAGCCAAGATTCAAGCAGGGGAGGACAGACCCAGTACTTC. Its translation: CASSQDSSRGGQTQYF.

This clonotype was seen a few times. This rearrangement joins TRBV4-1 to TRBJ1-5; D gene uncertain. CDR1 is MGHRA and CDR2 is YSYEKL in the germline V gene. This CDR3 contains 13 residues. Trimming removed 2 bases from V and 3 bases from J, with 5 bases in between. The CDR3 protein is CASSQSYNQPQHF. The CDR3 nucleotides are TGCGCCAGCAGCCAATCATACAATCAGCCCCAGCATTTT.

About this clonotype itself: A much larger clone differs by one base, so this may be a read error. The chain combines TRBV29-1 with TRBJ2-5; 10 bases align to TRBD2. The CDR3 length is 13 residues. Germline V gene data show CDR1 as SQVTM and CDR2 as ANQGSEA. The CDR3 region is CSVGGLAEETQCF. In DNA, the CDR3 is TGCAGCGTTGGCGGACTAGCGGAAGAGACCCAGTGCTTC.

A word on this clonotype: This sequence may be a read error, since a much larger clone differs from it by one base. The genes are TRBV28 and TRBJ2-5; D is uncertain. V was pared by 2 bases and J by 1 base, with 14 bases between. The CDR3 sequence is 16 residues long. CDR1 is MDHEN, CDR2 SYDVKM, per germline. The CDR3 protein is CASSLRMGKAQETQYF. In DNA form, the CDR3 reads TGTGCCAGCAGTTTACGGATGGGGAAGGCCCAAGAGACCCAGTACTTC.

This clonotype was recorded at least ten times. The genes are TRBV7-3 and TRBJ1-2, with D perhaps TRBD1 (5 bases). CDR1 is SGHTA, CDR2 FQGTGA, per germline. V lost 0 bases and J lost 6, with 20 bases in between. The CDR3 covers 17 residues. DNA for the CDR3: TGTGCCAGCAGCTTAACCAGACAGATCGGGGTTGAAAATGGCTACACCTTC. It encodes CASSLTRQIGVENGYTF.

In regard to this clonotype: A much larger clone is a single base away; this may be a read error. The chain recombines TRBV6-1 with TRBJ2-1; D is possibly TRBD1 or TRBD2 (6 bases each). With 6 bases removed from V and 4 bases from J, the gap between germline ends came to 25 bases. Germline V gene data show CDR1 as MNHNS and CDR2 as SASEGT. This CDR3 contains 18 residues. Here the CDR3 reads CASSPTMGAGTTYNEQFF. The DNA for the CDR3 is TGTGCCAGCAGCCCAACGATGGGGGCGGGGACCACGTACAATGAGCAGTTCTTC.

This clonotype was picked up many times. The chain combines TRBV4-1 with TRBJ2-2, with 7 nucleotides matching TRBD1. V lost 2 bases and J lost 0; bases outside the gene matches: 6. Germline loops: CDR1 MGHRA, CDR2 YSYEKL. This CDR3 spans 17 amino acids. CDR3 sequence (DNA): TGCGCCAGCAGCCAACAACACACAGGGGCGAACACCGGGGAGCTGTTTTTT. Amino acid sequence: CASSQQHTGANTGELFF.

This clonotype has a count of ten or more. The chain employs TRBV18 and TRBJ1-2, with a weak D call TRBD1 (6 bases). The CDR3 sequence is 13 residues long. Trimming shortened V by 6 bases and J by 4 bases, and 12 bases separated the two germline ends. Germline CDR1 reads KGHSH; CDR2 reads LQKENI. In DNA, the CDR3 is TGTGCCAGCTCCCGACAGGATGCCTATGGCTACACCTTC. It encodes CASSRQDAYGYTF.

Only a few counts were recorded for this clonotype. V and J are TRBV4-1 and TRBJ2-5; 8 nucleotides line up with TRBD2. The CDR3 runs 17 residues. Germline CDR1 reads MGHRA; CDR2 reads YSYEKL. J gave up 4 bases and V 0 bases, and 10 bases lay outside the gene matches. The chain's CDR3 is CASSQEVSGSPPETQYF. In nucleotides, the CDR3 is TGCGCCAGCAGCCAAGAGGTCAGCGGGAGTCCGCCAGAGACCCAGTACTTC.

This clonotype was found many times. The chain combines TRBV7-2 with TRBJ2-7; 7 bases agree with TRBD1. Germline V gene lookup returns CDR1 SGHTA and CDR2 FQGNSA. This CDR3 is 13 amino acids long. V lost 7 bases to trimming and J lost 3 bases; unmatched junction nucleotides: 6. The CDR3 is CASIPTGRYEQYF. CDR3 bases: TGTGCCAGCATCCCGACAGGGCGCTACGAGCAGTACTTC.

This clonotype was seen ten or more times. The J gene is TRBJ2-7, the V gene TRBV27; D gene uncertain. Germline-derived CDR1 and CDR2 are MNHEY and SMNVEV (reference sequence). Deletions cut 0 bases from V and 3 bases from J, with 6 bases between. CDR3 size: 13 residues. CDR3 sequence (DNA): TGTGCCAGCAGTTTATCGGGAAACTACGAGCAGTACTTC. Translated: CASSLSGNYEQYF.

This clonotype was seen a few times. The chain has TRBV11-2 and TRBJ1-1; possibly TRBD1 for D (5 bases). Germline CDR1 SGHAT, CDR2 FQNNGV. The CDR3 is made up of 16 amino acids. V dropped 6 bases and J dropped 0 bases, with 17 bases sitting between them. The CDR3 DNA sequence: TGTGCCAGCAGAAGCAGGGCAGTACGCATGAACACTGAAGCTTTCTTT. This encodes CASRSRAVRMNTEAFF.

This clonotype was seen many times. V usage is TRBV13 and J usage is TRBJ2-2; TRBD1 agrees at 8 bases. V lost 3 bases, J lost 10 bases, and 10 bases stayed unmatched. There are 15 residues in the CDR3. Germline assignment: CDR1 PRHDT and CDR2 FYEKMQ (reference sequence). The CDR3 nucleotides read TGTGCCAGCAGCTTCCCGAGGACAGGGCGCACGGAGCTGTTTTTT. It is translated as CASSFPRTGRTELFF.

This clonotype was detected many times. The chain is built from TRBV29-1 and TRBJ1-1; D uncertain. Germline values: CDR1 SQVTM, CDR2 ANQGSEA. V lost 3 bases and J 0 bases, leaving 8 bases between the germline ends. The CDR3 is 13 residues long. Here the CDR3 reads CSVENGVNTEAFF. The CDR3 region has the DNA TGCAGCGTTGAGAACGGGGTGAACACTGAAGCTTTCTTT.

The table lists this clonotype with many counts. The V gene is TRBV2, the J gene TRBJ1-2; 8 bases line up with TRBD1. V lost 0 bases to trimming and J lost 4 bases; unmatched junction nucleotides: 4. Germline-derived CDR1 and CDR2 are SNHLY and FYNNEI. The CDR3 contains 15 residues. The CDR3 loop is CASSEARTGLYGYTF. The CDR3 DNA reads as TGTGCCAGCAGTGAAGCGCGGACAGGGCTCTATGGCTACACCTTC.

This clonotype was detected only a few times. The genes are TRBV9 and TRBJ2-3, with D tentatively TRBD2 (5 bases). The germline V gene has CDR1 SGDLS and CDR2 YYNGEE. V lost 5 bases and J lost 0, with 7 bases in between. The CDR3 sequence is 13 residues long. Here the CDR3 reads CASRGVSTDTQYF. CDR3 bases: TGTGCCAGCAGGGGAGTAAGCACAGATACGCAGTATTTT.

This clonotype was seen many times. The J gene is TRBJ1-5, the V gene TRBV12-3 or TRBV12-4; TRBD1 matches at 7 bases. This CDR3 has 16 amino acids. Trimming cost V 5 bases and J 2 bases; bases outside gene matches: 9. DNA of the CDR3: TGTGCCAGCAGTCCCTCGGGACAGAGACGCAATCAGCCCCAGCATTTT. Amino acid sequence: CASSPSGQRRNQPQHF.

This clonotype was detected a few times. The V call is TRBV28, the J call TRBJ2-5; tentatively, D is TRBD1 (6 bases). The J call is uncertain, as TRBJ2-7 better fits the DNA end. The germline V gene encodes CDR1 MDHEN and CDR2 SYDVKM. The CDR3 totals 14 residues. The CDR3 sequence is CASRRQGSSYEQYF. CDR3 bases: TGTGCCAGCAGAAGGCAGGGGAGTTCCTACGAGCAGTACTTC.

In its sample, this clonotype was seen many times. The chain joins TRBV3-1 to TRBJ1-1; D gene uncertain. The CDR3 is made up of 14 amino acids. Looked up from germline, CDR1 is LGHDT and CDR2 is YNNKEL (reference sequence). Trimming cost V 3 bases and J 5 bases, with 13 bases left between them. The CDR3 nucleotides read TGTGCCAGCAGCCAGCTAAGAAGAGGAACTGAAGCTTTCTTT. It is translated as CASSQLRRGTEAFF.

This clonotype has ten or more counts. The chain couples TRBV28 to TRBJ2-7; possibly TRBD2 for D (5 bases). Between the trimmed V and J ends, which lost 2 bases and 3 bases, there was a span of 5 bases. The CDR3 length is 12 residues. CDR1 is MDHEN, CDR2 SYDVKM, per germline. CDR3 sequence reads: CASSLAGYEQYF. The DNA of the CDR3 is TGTGCCAGCAGTTTAGCGGGCTACGAGCAGTACTTC.

This clonotype came up many times. CDR3 nucleotide sequence: TGTGCCAGCAGACGACAGGGGGATCAGCCCCAGCATTTT. It codes for CASRRQGDQPQHF. The chain couples TRBV2 to TRBJ1-5; 9 bases are shared with TRBD1. The CDR3 loop spans 13 amino acids. The germline CDR1 and CDR2 sequences are SNHLY and FYNNEI. Trimming cost V 6 bases and J 5 bases; bases outside gene matches: 2.

This clonotype has just a few counts. The chain has TRBV14 and TRBJ2-1; D not certain. Germline V gene lookup returns CDR1 SGHDN and CDR2 FVKESK. V was clipped by 4 bases and J by 5 bases, with 15 bases between them. CDR3 size: 15 residues. CDR3 amino acids: CASSPLVGLNNEQFF. CDR3 sequence (DNA): TGTGCCAGCAGCCCCCTTGTGGGGTTAAACAATGAGCAGTTCTTC.

This clonotype was recorded a few times. The gene calls are TRBV12-3 or TRBV12-4 and TRBJ2-7; 7 nucleotides match TRBD2. The CDR3 contains 16 residues. The V gene end was trimmed by 0 bases and the J gene end by 1 base; junction bases not matched to a gene: 6. CDR3: CASSLASGVLSYEQYF. For the CDR3, the DNA is TGTGCCAGCAGTTTAGCGAGCGGGGTCCTTTCCTACGAGCAGTACTTC.

This clonotype has ten or more counts. This chain joins TRBV2 and TRBJ2-5; D gene uncertain. The germline V gene has CDR1 SNHLY and CDR2 FYNNEI. The V end lost 4 bases, the J end lost 5 bases, and 8 bases lay between the germline ends. This CDR3 comprises 12 residues. The CDR3: CASSAVRETQYF. The CDR3 DNA follows: TGTGCCAGCAGTGCGGTCAGGGAGACCCAGTACTTC. Variable domain in full (rest from reference TRBV2 and TRBJ2-5): EPEVTQTPSHQVTQMGQEVILRCVPISNHLYFYWYRQILGQKVEFLVSFYNNEISEKSEIFDDQFSVERPDGSNFTLKIRSTKLEDSAMYFCASSAVRETQYFGPGTRLLVL.

This clonotype was counted ten times or more. The rearrangement uses TRBV6-2 or TRBV6-3 and TRBJ1-2; the D gene is possibly TRBD1 (6 bases). Germline CDR1 and CDR2: MNHEY and SVGEGT. Trimming cost V 5 bases and J 4 bases, with 14 bases left between them. CDR3 length: 14 amino acids. The CDR3 reads CASSETGAGYGYTF. The CDR3 bases are TGTGCCAGCAGTGAGACGGGGGCCGGCTATGGCTACACCTTC.

This clonotype has just a few counts. The chain couples TRBV12-3 or TRBV12-4 to TRBJ1-5; D unresolved. V was shortened by 5 bases and J by 6 bases, with 11 bases between the two germline ends. This CDR3 contains 13 residues. The CDR3 nucleotides read TGTGCCAGCAGTCCCGGGTTTGGTCAGCCCCAGCATTTT. Protein product: CASSPGFGQPQHF.